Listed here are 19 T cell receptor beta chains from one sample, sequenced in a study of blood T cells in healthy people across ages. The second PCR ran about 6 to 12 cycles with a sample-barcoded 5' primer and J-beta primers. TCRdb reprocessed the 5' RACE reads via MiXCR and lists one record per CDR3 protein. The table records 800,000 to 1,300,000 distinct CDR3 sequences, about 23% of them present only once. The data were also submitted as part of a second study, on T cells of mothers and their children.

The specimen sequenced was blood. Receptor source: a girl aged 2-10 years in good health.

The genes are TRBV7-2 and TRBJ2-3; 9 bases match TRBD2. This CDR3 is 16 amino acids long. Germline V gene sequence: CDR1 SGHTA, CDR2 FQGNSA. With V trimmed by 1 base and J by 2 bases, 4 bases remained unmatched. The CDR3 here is CASSLGPSGVTDTQYF. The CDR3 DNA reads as TGTGCCAGCAGCTTAGGACCTAGCGGGGTCACAGATACGCAGTATTTT.

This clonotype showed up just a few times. The CDR3 DNA is TGTGCCAGCAGTCAAAAGACAGGTTTCACTGAAGCTTTCTTT. Encoded protein: CASSQKTGFTEAFF. J is TRBJ1-1 and V is TRBV12-3 or TRBV12-4; possibly TRBD1 for D (6 bases). The CDR3 is 14 amino acids. Trimming removed 5 bases from V and 4 bases from J, with 14 bases in between.

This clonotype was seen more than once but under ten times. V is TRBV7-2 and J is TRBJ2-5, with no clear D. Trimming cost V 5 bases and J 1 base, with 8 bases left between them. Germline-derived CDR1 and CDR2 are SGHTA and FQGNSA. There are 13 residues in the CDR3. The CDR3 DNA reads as TGTGCCAGCAGCCTTCCCCTCCAAGAGACCCAGTACTTC. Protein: CASSLPLQETQYF. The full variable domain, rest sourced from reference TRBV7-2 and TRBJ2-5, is GAGVSQSPSNKVTEKGKDVELRCDPISGHTALYWYRQSLGQGLEFLIYFQGNSAPDKSGLPSDRFSAERTGGSVSTLTIQRTQQEDSAVYLCASSLPLQETQYFGPGTRLLVL.

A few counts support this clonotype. CDR3 coding DNA: TGCAGTGCTAGTCAAGGGATTTGGAATCAGCCCCAGCATTTT. It specifies CSASQGIWNQPQHF. The genes are TRBV20-1 and TRBJ1-5, with D uncertain. CDR1 is DFQATT, CDR2 SNEGSKA, per germline (reference sequence). CDR3 length: 14 amino acids. Trimming cost V 3 bases and J 4 bases, with 13 bases left between them.

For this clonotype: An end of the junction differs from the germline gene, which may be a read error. Here the CDR3 reads CASSRNRPYEQYF. The CDR3 DNA follows: TGTGCCTCCAGCAGAAACAGACCCTACGAGCAGTACTTC. The chain combines TRBV15 with TRBJ2-5, with no clear D. The J call may not be correct, given that the DNA end is closer to TRBJ2-7. Per germline, CDR1 LNHNV and CDR2 YYDKDF (reference sequence). The CDR3 runs 13 residues.

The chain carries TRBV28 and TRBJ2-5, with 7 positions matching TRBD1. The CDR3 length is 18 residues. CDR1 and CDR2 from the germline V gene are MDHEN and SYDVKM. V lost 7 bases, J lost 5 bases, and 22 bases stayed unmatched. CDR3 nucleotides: TGTGCCAGCAAGGGGGACGGACAGGAACAGAGGCTTGGGGAGACCCAGTACTTC. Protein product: CASKGDGQEQRLGETQYF.

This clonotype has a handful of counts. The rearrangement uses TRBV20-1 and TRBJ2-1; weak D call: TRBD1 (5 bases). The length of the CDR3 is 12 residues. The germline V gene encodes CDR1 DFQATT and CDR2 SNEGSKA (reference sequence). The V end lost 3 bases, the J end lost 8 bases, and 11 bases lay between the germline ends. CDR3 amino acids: CSARIGEHEQFF. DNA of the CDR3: TGCAGTGCTAGGATAGGGGAACATGAGCAGTTCTTC.

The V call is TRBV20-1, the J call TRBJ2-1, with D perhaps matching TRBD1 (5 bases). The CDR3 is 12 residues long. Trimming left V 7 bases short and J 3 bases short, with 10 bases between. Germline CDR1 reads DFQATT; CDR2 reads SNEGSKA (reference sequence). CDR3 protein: CSVGADYNEQFF. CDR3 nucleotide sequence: TGCAGTGTTGGGGCGGACTACAATGAGCAGTTCTTC.

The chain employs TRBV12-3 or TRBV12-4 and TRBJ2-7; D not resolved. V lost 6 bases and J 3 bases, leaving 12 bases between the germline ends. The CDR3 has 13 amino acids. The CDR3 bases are TGTGCCAGCAGACCTCAATCGAGCTACGAGCAGTACTTC. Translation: CASRPQSSYEQYF.

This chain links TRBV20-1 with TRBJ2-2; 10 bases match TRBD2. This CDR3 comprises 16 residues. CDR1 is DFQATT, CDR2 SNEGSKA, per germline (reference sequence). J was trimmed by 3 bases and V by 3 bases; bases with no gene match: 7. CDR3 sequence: CSARRLAGVYTGELFF. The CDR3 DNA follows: TGCAGTGCTAGGCGGCTAGCGGGAGTATACACCGGGGAGCTGTTTTTT.

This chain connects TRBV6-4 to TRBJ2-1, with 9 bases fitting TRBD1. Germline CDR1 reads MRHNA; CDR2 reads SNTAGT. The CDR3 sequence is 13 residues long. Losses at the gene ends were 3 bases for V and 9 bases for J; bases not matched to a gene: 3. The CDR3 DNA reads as TGTGCCAGCAGTGAAACAGGGGGCGGTGAGCAGTTCTTC. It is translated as CASSETGGGEQFF.

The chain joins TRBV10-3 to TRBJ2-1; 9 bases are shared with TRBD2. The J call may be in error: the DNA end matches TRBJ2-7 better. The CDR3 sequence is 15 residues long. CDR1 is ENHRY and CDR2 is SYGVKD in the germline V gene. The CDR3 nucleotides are TGTGCCATCAGTGAGCCCCTAGCGGGACAATCCGAGCAGTACTTC. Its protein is CAISEPLAGQSEQYF.

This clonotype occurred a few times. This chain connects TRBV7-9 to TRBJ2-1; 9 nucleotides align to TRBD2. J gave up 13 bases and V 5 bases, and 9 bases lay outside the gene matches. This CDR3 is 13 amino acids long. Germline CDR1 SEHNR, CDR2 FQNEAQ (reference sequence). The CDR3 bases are TGTGCCAGCAGCATTAGGAGCGGGGGGCGCCAGTTCTTC. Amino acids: CASSIRSGGRQFF.

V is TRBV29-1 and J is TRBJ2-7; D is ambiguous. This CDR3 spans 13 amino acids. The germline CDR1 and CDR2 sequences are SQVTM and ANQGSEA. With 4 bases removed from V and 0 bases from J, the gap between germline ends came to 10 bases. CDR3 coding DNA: TGCAGCGTTGTGCAGCGAGACTCCTACGAGCAGTACTTC. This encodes CSVVQRDSYEQYF.

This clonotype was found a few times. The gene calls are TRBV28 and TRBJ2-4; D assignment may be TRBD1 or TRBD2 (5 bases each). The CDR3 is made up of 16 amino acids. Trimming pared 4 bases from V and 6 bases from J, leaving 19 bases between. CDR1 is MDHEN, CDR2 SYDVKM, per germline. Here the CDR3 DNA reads TGTGCCAGCAGTTATCAGGGAGAGGAACTACTAAACATTCAGTACTTC. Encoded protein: CASSYQGEELLNIQYF.

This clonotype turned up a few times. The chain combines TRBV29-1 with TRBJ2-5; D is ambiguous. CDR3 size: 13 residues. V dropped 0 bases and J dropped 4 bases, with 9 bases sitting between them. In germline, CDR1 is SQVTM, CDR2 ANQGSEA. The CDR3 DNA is TGCAGCGTTGAAGACTACTACCGAGAGACCCAGTACTTC. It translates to CSVEDYYRETQYF. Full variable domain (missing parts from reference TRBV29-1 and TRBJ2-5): SAVISQKPSRDICQRGTSLTIQCQVDSQVTMMFWYRQQPGQSLTLIATANQGSEATYESGFVIDKFPISRPNLTFSTLTVSNMSPEDSSIYLCSVEDYYRETQYFGPGTRLLVL.

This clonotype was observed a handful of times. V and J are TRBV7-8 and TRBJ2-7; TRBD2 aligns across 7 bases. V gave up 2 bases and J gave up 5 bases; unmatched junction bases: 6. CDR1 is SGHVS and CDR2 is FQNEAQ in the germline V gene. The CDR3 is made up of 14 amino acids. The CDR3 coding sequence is TGTGCCAGCAGCTTAAGGCGGGAGCCCCACGAGCAGTACTTC. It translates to CASSLRREPHEQYF. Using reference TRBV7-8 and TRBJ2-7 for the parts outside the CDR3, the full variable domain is GAGVSQSPRYKVAKRGQDVALRCDPISGHVSLFWYQQALGQGPEFLTYFQNEAQLDKSGLPSDRFFAERPEGSVSTLKIQRTQQEDSAVYLCASSLRREPHEQYFGPGTRLTVT.

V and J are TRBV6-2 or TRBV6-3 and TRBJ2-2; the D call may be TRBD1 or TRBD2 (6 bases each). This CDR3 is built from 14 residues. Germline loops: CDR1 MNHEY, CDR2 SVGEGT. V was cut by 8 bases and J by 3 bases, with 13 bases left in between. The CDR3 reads CASDKGGDTGELFF. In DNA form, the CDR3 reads TGTGCCAGCGACAAGGGGGGCGACACCGGGGAGCTGTTTTTT.

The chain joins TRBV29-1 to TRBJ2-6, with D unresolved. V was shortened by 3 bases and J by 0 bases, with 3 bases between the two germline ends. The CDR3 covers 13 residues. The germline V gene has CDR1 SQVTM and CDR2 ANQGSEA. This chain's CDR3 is CSVDGSGANVLTF. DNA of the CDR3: TGCAGCGTTGACGGCTCTGGGGCCAACGTCCTGACTTTC. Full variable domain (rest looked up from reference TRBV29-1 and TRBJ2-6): SAVISQKPSRDICQRGTSLTIQCQVDSQVTMMFWYRQQPGQSLTLIATANQGSEATYESGFVIDKFPISRPNLTFSTLTVSNMSPEDSSIYLCSVDGSGANVLTFGAGSRLTVL.